The 23 T cell receptor beta chains presented below share a single source sample, sequenced in a study of shared clonotypes between healthy human individuals. The table came from immunoSEQ multiplex PCR; TCRdb's copy has only in-frame clones and leaves some out. This sample has about 2.3 million clones, with less than 95% found just once. The sample consisted of naive CD4+ T cells from PBMCs. Subset indicated: CD45RA+ positively selected. All receptors derive from a man in his late teens or twenties in good health. Some clones in this sample may be carry-over from other donors' samples.

The chain joins TRBV5-1 to TRBJ2-7; 14 bases map to TRBD2. The CDR3 covers 14 residues. Germline CDR1 is SGHRS and CDR2 is YFSETQ. Losses at the gene ends were 4 bases for V and 6 bases for J; bases not matched to a gene: 3. CDR3 nucleotide sequence: TGCGCCAGCAGCCCGGGACTAGCGGGAGTCGAGCAGTACTTC. Translated, it gives CASSPGLAGVEQYF.

This clone was detected only a few times. Other nucleotide sequences from this sample produce the same CDR3. The chain uses TRBV9 and TRBJ1-2; tentatively, D is TRBD1 (6 bases). Germline V lookup: CDR1 SGDLS, CDR2 YYNGEE. CDR3 length: 13 amino acids. Trimming shortened V by 3 bases and J by 1 base, and 7 bases separated the two germline ends. The DNA of the CDR3 is TGTGCCAGCAGCGAGGGGGTTAACTATGGCTACACCTTC. This gives the protein CASSEGVNYGYTF. The whole variable domain, remainder taken from reference TRBV9 and TRBJ1-2, is DSGVTQTPKHLITATGQRVTLRCSPRSGDLSVYWYQQSLDQGLQFLIQYYNGEERAKGNILERFSAQQFPDLHSELNLSSLELGDSALYFCASSEGVNYGYTFGSGTRLTVV.

The chain carries TRBV10-3 and TRBJ1-2, with TRBD1 matching 9 bases. Germline assignment: CDR1 ENHRY and CDR2 SYGVKD. Germline trimming cut 2 bases from V and 0 bases from J; bases unmatched to any gene: 4. The CDR3 loop spans 16 amino acids. The CDR3 DNA is TGTGCCATCAGTGAGGAGGACAGGGGAACTAACTATGGCTACACCTTC. Protein: CAISEEDRGTNYGYTF.

V and J are TRBV18 and TRBJ1-1; 7 nucleotides match TRBD1. V trimming: 1 base; J trimming: 5 bases; junction bases outside the gene matches: 7. This CDR3 contains 15 residues. The germline gives CDR1 KGHSH, CDR2 LQKENI. CDR3 DNA: TGTGCCAGCTCACCACTCAGGGGGTTTAGGACTGAAGCTTTCTTT. Its protein is CASSPLRGFRTEAFF.

CDR3 sequence (DNA): TGTGCCAGCAGCAAACGTGACAGGGTTTATGGCTACACCTTC. It translates to CASSKRDRVYGYTF. This chain uses TRBV21-1 with TRBJ1-2; the table's D call, TRBD1, was not checked against the DNA. TRBV21-1 is marked as a pseudogene. The CDR3 extends over 14 amino acids.

As to this clone: Other DNA sequences in this specimen translate into the identical CDR3. The rearrangement uses TRBV18 and TRBJ2-7, with TRBD2 matching 10 bases. CDR1 and CDR2 (germline): KGHSH, LQKENI. Trimming cost V 6 bases and J 1 base; bases outside gene matches: 6. The CDR3 extends over 15 amino acids. CDR3 residues: CASSPLAGVSYEQYF. The DNA for the CDR3 is TGTGCCAGCTCGCCCCTAGCGGGAGTGTCCTACGAGCAGTACTTC.

This clone was picked up a small number of times. The DNA of the CDR3 is TGCGCCAGCAGCTTGAGGGTGAGAGGTTATGGCTACACCTTC. This gives the protein CASSLRVRGYGYTF. This chain links TRBV5-1 with TRBJ1-2; D gene unclear. Germline-derived CDR1 and CDR2 are SGHRS and YFSETQ. V was pared by 1 base and J by 5 bases, with 12 bases between. CDR3 length equals 14 residues.

The chain couples TRBV18 to TRBJ2-7; 11 positions match TRBD2. This CDR3 comprises 14 residues. CDR1 KGHSH and CDR2 LQKENI come from the germline V gene. The ends lost 2 bases at V and 8 bases at J; junction bases unmatched: 5. In nucleotides, the CDR3 is TGTGCCAGCTCACCAGGGACTAGCGGAGGGCAGCAGTACTTC. Its protein product is CASSPGTSGGQQYF.

This chain joins TRBV5-1 and TRBJ2-5; TRBD1 might be the D (5 bases). Germline V gene lookup returns CDR1 SGHRS and CDR2 YFSETQ. V shed 2 bases and J shed 0 bases, with 11 bases lying between them. CDR3 length: 15 residues. The CDR3 coding sequence is TGCGCCAGCAGCTTCGCGCAGGGAAACCAAGAGACCCAGTACTTC. Its protein is CASSFAQGNQETQYF.

The chain combines TRBV20-1 with TRBJ2-5; tentatively, D is TRBD1 or TRBD2 (5 bases each). V was pared by 5 bases and J by 7 bases, with 11 bases between. Germline V lookup: CDR1 DFQATT, CDR2 SNEGSKA (reference sequence). The CDR3 extends over 11 amino acids. DNA of the CDR3: TGCAGTGCTGAGTCTGGGGGGACCCAGTACTTC. As protein: CSAESGGTQYF.

Comments on this clone: Other DNA variants within this sample encode the same CDR3. The V gene is TRBV5-1, the J gene TRBJ2-2, with D perhaps matching TRBD1 or TRBD2 (7 bases each). Trimming left V 2 bases short and J 7 bases short, with 12 bases between. This CDR3 spans 14 amino acids. CDR1 is SGHRS, CDR2 YFSETQ, per germline. The CDR3 reads CASSFDREGGELFF. The CDR3 DNA follows: TGCGCCAGCAGCTTTGACAGGGAGGGCGGGGAGCTGTTTTTT.

This sequence joins TRBV28 and TRBJ2-3; the match to TRBD2 covers 8 bases. This CDR3 comprises 15 residues. Trimming at V came to 5 bases and at J to 5 bases, leaving 9 bases not matched to a gene. Looked up from germline, CDR1 is MDHEN and CDR2 is SYDVKM. CDR3 nucleotide sequence: TGTGCCAGCAGTCATGCGGGAGGTTTGGGAGATACGCAGTATTTT. It codes for CASSHAGGLGDTQYF.

As regards this clone: Other DNA sequences in this specimen translate into the identical CDR3. The genes are TRBV7-9 and TRBJ2-5; D possibly corresponds to TRBD2 (5 bases). Trimming pared 0 bases from V and 5 bases from J, leaving 7 bases between. Germline V gene data show CDR1 as SEHNR and CDR2 as FQNEAQ (reference sequence). The CDR3 length is 13 residues. CDR3 protein: CASSLAGVETQYF. The CDR3 coding sequence is TGTGCCAGCAGCTTAGCGGGAGTTGAGACCCAGTACTTC.

V is TRBV28 and J is TRBJ2-1; TRBD2 might be the D (5 bases). The CDR3 is 11 amino acids. Deletions cut 6 bases from V and 9 bases from J, with 9 bases between. Germline V lookup: CDR1 MDHEN, CDR2 SYDVKM. CDR3 DNA: TGTGCCAGCAGGTCTGGAGGTGAGCAGTTCTTC. The encoded protein is CASRSGGEQFF.

Comments on this clone: Different DNA sequences within this sample yield the same CDR3. The chain recombines TRBV5-1 with TRBJ2-5, with 7 bases identical to TRBD1. Germline values: CDR1 SGHRS, CDR2 YFSETQ. The CDR3 spans 14 residues. V shed 4 bases and J 2 bases; nucleotides not matched to a gene: 5. CDR3 in amino acids: CASSPTGSQETQYF. For the CDR3, the DNA is TGCGCCAGCAGCCCGACAGGGTCACAAGAGACCCAGTACTTC.

This clone was seen just once. The chain has TRBV7-9 and TRBJ2-5; 9 bases agree with TRBD2. Germline values: CDR1 SEHNR, CDR2 FQNEAQ (reference sequence). J lost 5 bases, V lost 6 bases, and 13 bases had no gene match. There are 16 residues in the CDR3. As DNA, the CDR3 is TGTGCCAGCAGGGGACGGGTAGCGGGAGCCCGGGAGACCCAGTACTTC. Amino acids: CASRGRVAGARETQYF.

The chain employs TRBV28 and TRBJ1-1; the match to TRBD1 covers 7 bases. V shed 5 bases and J 1 base; nucleotides not matched to a gene: 7. The CDR3 loop spans 15 amino acids. Germline V gene lookup returns CDR1 MDHEN and CDR2 SYDVKM. The CDR3: CASSLLHRGNTEAFF. In nucleotides, the CDR3 is TGTGCCAGCAGTCTCTTACACAGGGGGAACACTGAAGCTTTCTTT.

The chain is built from TRBV9 and TRBJ2-2, with 13 bases lining up with TRBD2. In germline, CDR1 is SGDLS, CDR2 YYNGEE. J gave up 5 bases and V 1 base, and 2 bases lay outside the gene matches. The CDR3 is 16 amino acids. CDR3 loop: CASSVTSGRVTGELFF. CDR3 DNA sequence: TGTGCCAGCAGCGTAACTAGCGGGAGGGTTACCGGGGAGCTGTTTTTT.

J is TRBJ2-1 and V is TRBV7-9; a weak D match, TRBD2 (5 bases). The CDR3 covers 17 residues. V was shortened by 6 bases and J by 3 bases, with 21 bases between the two germline ends. Germline V CDR1 and CDR2: SEHNR, FQNEAQ (reference sequence). For the CDR3, the DNA is TGTGCCAGCAGTTTTGAACCTATAAGCGGATTCTACAATGAGCAGTTCTTC. Its translation: CASSFEPISGFYNEQFF. The whole variable domain, remainder taken from reference TRBV7-9 and TRBJ2-1, is DTGVSQNPRHKITKRGQNVTFRCDPISEHNRLYWYRQTLGQGPEFLTYFQNEAQLEKSRLLSDRFSAERPKGSFSTLEIQRTEQGDSAMYLCASSFEPISGFYNEQFFGPGTRLTVL.

The chain recombines TRBV23-1 with TRBJ2-1, with D perhaps TRBD1 (7 bases). TRBV23-1 is sorted into the ORF group, with uncertain function. There are 18 residues in the CDR3. Trimming removed 0 bases from V and 4 bases from J, with 19 bases in between. CDR3 protein: CASSQSVKRGTEYNEQFF. CDR3 DNA sequence: TGCGCCAGCAGTCAATCGGTGAAACGGGGGACAGAGTACAATGAGCAGTTCTTC.

The V gene is TRBV11-2, the J gene TRBJ1-6; D is perhaps TRBD1 (6 bases). The CDR3 runs 18 residues. The V gene's germline CDR1 is SGHAT and CDR2 FQNNGV. V shed 0 bases and J shed 0 bases, with 12 bases lying between them. The CDR3 DNA sequence: TGTGCCAGCAGCTTAGATCGGGGGGGCTTCTCCTATAATTCACCCCTCCACTTT. Translated: CASSLDRGGFSYNSPLHF.

To note about this clone: Different DNA sequences within this sample yield the same CDR3. The chain employs TRBV19 and TRBJ2-3; unclear D gene. V was pared by 1 base and J by 2 bases, with 4 bases between. CDR1 and CDR2 from the germline V gene are LNHDA and SQIVND (reference sequence). CDR3 size: 13 residues. In DNA, the CDR3 is TGTGCCAGTAGTATAGGATCCACAGATACGCAGTATTTT. Translation gives CASSIGSTDTQYF. The entire variable domain, with the rest obtained from reference TRBV19 and TRBJ2-3, is as follows: DGGITQSPKYLFRKEGQNVTLSCEQNLNHDAMYWYRQDPGQGLRLIYYSQIVNDFQKGDIAEGYSVSREKKESFPLTVTSAQKNPTAFYLCASSIGSTDTQYFGPGTRLTVL.

This clone was counted once. Here the CDR3 reads CASSSSKDRGPYNEQFF. The CDR3 bases are TGTGCCAGCAGCTCCTCGAAGGACAGGGGGCCTTACAATGAGCAGTTCTTC. The gene calls are TRBV7-2 and TRBJ2-1, with 11 bases matching TRBD1. This CDR3 is 17 amino acids long. Germline values: CDR1 SGHTA, CDR2 FQGNSA. V was clipped by 4 bases and J by 4 bases; unmatched bases: 9.